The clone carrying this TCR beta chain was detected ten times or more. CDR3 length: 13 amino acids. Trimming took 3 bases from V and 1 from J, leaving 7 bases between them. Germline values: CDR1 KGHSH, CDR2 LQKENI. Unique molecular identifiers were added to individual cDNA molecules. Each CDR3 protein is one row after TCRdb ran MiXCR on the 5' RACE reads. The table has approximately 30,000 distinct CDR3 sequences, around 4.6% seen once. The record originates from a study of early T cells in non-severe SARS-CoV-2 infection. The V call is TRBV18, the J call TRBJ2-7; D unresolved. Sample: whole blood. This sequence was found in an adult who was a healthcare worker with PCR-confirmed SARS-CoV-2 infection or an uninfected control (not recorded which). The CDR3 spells CASSPTYSYEQYF. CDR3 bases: TGTGCCAGCTCACCGACCTATTCCTACGAGCAGTACTTC.